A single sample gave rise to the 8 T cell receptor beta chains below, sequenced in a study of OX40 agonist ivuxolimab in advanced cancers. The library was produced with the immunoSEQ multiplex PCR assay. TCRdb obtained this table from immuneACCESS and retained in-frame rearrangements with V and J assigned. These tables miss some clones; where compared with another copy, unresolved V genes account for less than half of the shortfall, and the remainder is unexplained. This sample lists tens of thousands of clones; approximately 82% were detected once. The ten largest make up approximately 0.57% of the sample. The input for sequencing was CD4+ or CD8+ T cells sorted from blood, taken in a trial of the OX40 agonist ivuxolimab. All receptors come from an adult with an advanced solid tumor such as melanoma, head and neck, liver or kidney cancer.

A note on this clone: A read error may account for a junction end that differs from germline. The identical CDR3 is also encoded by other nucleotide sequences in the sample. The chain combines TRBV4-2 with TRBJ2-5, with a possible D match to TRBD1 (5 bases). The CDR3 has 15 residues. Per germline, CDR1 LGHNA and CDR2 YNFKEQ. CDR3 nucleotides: TGTGCTAGCAGCCAAGGTGAAGGGGTGGAAGAGACCCAGTACTTC. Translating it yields CASSQGEGVEETQYF.

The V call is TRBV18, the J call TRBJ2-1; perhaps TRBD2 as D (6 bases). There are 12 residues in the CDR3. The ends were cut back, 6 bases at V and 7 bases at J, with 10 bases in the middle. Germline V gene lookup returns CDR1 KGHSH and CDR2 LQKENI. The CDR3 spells CASSLAENEQFF. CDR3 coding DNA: TGTGCCAGCTCGTTAGCGGAGAATGAGCAGTTCTTC.

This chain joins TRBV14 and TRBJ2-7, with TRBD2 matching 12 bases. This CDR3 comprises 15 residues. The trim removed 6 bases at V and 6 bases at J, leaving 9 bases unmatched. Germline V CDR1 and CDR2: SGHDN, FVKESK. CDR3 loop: CASSRLAGEGGEQYF. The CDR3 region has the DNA TGTGCCAGCAGTCGACTAGCGGGAGAGGGTGGCGAGCAGTACTTC.

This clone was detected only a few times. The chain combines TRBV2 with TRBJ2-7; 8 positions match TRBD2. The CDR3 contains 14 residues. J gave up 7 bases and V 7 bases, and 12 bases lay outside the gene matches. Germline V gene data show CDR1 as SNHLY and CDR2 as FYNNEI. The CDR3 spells CASTPGGGRKEQYF. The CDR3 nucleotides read TGTGCCAGCACCCCGGGCGGCGGGAGGAAGGAGCAGTACTTC.

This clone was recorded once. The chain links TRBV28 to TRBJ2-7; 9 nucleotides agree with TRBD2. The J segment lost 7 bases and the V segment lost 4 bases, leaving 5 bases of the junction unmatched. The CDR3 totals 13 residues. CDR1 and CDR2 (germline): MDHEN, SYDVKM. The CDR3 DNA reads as TGTGCCAGCAGTTCTAGCGGGACTGGGGAGCAGTACTTC. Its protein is CASSSSGTGEQYF. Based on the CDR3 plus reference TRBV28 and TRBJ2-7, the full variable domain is DVKVTQSSRYLVKRTGEKVFLECVQDMDHENMFWYRQDPGLGLRLIYFSYDVKMKEKGDIPEGYSVSREKKERFSLILESASTNQTSMYLCASSSSGTGEQYFGPGTRLTVT.

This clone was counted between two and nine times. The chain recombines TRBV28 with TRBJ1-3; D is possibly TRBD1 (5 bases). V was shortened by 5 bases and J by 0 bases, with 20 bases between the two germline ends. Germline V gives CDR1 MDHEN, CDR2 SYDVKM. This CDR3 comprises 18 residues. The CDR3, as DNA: TGTGCCAGCAGTACCCCCTGGGGCAGGTCTTTCTCTGGAAACACCATATATTTT. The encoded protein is CASSTPWGRSFSGNTIYF.

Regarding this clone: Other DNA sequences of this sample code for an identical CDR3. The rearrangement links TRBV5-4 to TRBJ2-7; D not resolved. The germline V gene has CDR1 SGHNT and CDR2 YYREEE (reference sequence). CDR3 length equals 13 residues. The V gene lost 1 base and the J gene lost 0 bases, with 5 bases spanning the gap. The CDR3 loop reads CASSLLGSYEQYF. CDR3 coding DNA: TGTGCCAGCAGCTTGTTGGGCTCCTACGAGCAGTACTTC.

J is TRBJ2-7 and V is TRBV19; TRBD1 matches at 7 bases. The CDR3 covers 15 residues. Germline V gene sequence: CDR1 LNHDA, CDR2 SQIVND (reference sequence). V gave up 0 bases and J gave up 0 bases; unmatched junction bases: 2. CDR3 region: CASSIDAGGSYEQYF. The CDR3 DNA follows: TGTGCCAGTAGTATAGACGCAGGGGGCTCCTACGAGCAGTACTTC.